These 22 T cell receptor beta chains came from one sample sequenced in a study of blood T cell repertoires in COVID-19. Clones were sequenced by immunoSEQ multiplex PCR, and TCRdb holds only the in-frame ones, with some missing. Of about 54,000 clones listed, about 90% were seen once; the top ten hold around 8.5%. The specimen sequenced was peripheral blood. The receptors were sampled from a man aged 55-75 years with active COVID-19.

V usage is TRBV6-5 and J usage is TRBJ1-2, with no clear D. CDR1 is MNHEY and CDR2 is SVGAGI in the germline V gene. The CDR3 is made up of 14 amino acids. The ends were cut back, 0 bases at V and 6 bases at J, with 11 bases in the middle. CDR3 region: CASSYSSGYDGYTF. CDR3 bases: TGTGCCAGCAGTTACTCGAGCGGGTACGATGGCTACACCTTC.

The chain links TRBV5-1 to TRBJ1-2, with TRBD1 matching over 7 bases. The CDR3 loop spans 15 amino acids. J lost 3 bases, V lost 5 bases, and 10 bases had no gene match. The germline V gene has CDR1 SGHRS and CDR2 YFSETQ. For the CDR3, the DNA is TGCGCCAGCAGGCGAAGACAGGGAGCAGACTATGGCTACACCTTC. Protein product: CASRRRQGADYGYTF.

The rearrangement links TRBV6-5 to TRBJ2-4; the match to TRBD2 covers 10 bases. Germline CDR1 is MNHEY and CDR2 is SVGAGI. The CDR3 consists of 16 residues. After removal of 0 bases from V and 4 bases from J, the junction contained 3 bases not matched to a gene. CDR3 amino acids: CASSYSRTSGKNIQYF. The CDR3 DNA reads TGTGCCAGCAGTTACTCAAGGACTAGCGGAAAAAACATTCAGTACTTC.

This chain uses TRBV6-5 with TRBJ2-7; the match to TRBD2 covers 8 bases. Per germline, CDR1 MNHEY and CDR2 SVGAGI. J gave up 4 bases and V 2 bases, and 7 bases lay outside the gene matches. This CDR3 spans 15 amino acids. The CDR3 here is CASSYNPAGVYEQYF. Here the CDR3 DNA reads TGTGCCAGCAGTTACAATCCAGCGGGAGTGTACGAGCAGTACTTC.

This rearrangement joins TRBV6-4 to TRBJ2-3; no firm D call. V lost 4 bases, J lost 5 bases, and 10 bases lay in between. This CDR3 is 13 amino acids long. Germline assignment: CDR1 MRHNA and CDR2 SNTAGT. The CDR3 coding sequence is TGTGCCAGCAGTGCCCACTCAAAAGATACGCAGTATTTT. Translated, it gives CASSAHSKDTQYF.

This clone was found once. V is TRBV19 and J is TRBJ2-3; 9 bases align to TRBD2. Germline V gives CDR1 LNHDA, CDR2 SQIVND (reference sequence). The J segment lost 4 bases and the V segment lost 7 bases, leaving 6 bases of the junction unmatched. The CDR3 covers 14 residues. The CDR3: CASNGGRAPDTQYF. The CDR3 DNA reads TGTGCCAGTAACGGCGGGAGGGCCCCAGATACGCAGTATTTT.

CDR3 amino acids: CASSQVVVGASEQYF. Here the CDR3 DNA reads TGTGCCAGCAGCCAGGTCGTGGTCGGAGCCTCCGAGCAGTACTTC. The chain has TRBV4-2 and TRBJ2-7; D ambiguous. Trimming removed 3 bases from V and 6 bases from J, with 18 bases in between. The CDR3 consists of 15 residues. CDR1 and CDR2 (germline): LGHNA, YNFKEQ.

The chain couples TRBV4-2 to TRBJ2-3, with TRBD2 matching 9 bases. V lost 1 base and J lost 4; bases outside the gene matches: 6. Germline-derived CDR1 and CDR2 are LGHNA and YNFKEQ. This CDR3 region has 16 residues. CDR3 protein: CASSQAGSGSSDTQYF. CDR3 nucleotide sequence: TGTGCCAGCAGCCAAGCGGGTAGCGGGAGCTCAGATACGCAGTATTTT.

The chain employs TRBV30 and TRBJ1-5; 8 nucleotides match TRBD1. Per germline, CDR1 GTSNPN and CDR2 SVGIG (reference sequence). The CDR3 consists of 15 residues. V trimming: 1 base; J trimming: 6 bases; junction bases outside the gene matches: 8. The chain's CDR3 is CAWSEGDRMGQPQHF. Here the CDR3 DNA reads TGTGCCTGGAGTGAAGGGGACAGGATGGGTCAGCCCCAGCATTTT.

CDR3 loop: CASEGSRVNTEAFF. DNA for the CDR3: TGTGCCAGCGAAGGTTCCAGGGTAAACACTGAAGCTTTCTTT. The V call is TRBV11-2, the J call TRBJ1-1, with a weak D call TRBD1 (5 bases). Trimming shortened V by 8 bases and J by 2 bases, and 15 bases separated the two germline ends. The CDR3 contains 14 residues. The germline CDR1 and CDR2 sequences are SGHAT and FQNNGV.

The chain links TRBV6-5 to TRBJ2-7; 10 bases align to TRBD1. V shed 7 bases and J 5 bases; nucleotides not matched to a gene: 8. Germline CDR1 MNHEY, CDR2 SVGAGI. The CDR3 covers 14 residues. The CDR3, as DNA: TGTGCCAGCACCCCGGGACAGGGGATCCACGAGCAGTACTTC. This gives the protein CASTPGQGIHEQYF.

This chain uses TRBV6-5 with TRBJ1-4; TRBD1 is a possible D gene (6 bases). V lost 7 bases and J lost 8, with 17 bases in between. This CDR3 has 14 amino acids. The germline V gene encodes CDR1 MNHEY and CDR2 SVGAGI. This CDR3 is CASTPNQGSEKLFF. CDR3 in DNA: TGTGCCAGCACCCCAAACCAGGGGAGCGAAAAACTGTTTTTT.

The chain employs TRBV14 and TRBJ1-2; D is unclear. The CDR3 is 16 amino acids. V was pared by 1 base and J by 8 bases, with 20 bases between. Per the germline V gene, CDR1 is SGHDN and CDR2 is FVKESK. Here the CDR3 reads CASSQGSRRPIGGYTF. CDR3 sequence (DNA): TGTGCCAGCAGCCAAGGGTCGAGGCGGCCTATTGGGGGCTACACCTTC.

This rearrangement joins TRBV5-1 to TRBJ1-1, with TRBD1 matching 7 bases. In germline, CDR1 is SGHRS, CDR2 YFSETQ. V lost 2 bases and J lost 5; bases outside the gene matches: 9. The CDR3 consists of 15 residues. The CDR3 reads CASSFQLAGGTEAFF. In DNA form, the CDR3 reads TGCGCCAGCAGCTTCCAGTTGGCAGGGGGGACTGAAGCTTTCTTT. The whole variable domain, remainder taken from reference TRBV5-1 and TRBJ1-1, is KAGVTQTPRYLIKTRGQQVTLSCSPISGHRSVSWYQQTPGQGLQFLFEYFSETQRNKGNFPGRFSGRQFSNSRSEMNVSTLELGDSALYLCASSFQLAGGTEAFFGQGTRLTVV.

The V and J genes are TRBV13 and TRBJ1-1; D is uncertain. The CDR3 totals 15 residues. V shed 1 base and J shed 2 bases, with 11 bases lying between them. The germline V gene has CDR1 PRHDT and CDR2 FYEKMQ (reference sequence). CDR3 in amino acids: CASSLVGRGNTEAFF. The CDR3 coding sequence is TGTGCCAGCAGCTTAGTCGGCAGAGGAAACACTGAAGCTTTCTTT.

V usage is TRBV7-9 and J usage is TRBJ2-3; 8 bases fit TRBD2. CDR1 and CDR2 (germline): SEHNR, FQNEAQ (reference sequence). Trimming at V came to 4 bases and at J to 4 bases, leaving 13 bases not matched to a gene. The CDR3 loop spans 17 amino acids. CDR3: CASSSRGGLRPADTQYF. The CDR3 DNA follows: TGTGCCAGCAGCTCCCGGGGGGGGCTCAGGCCGGCAGATACGCAGTATTTT.

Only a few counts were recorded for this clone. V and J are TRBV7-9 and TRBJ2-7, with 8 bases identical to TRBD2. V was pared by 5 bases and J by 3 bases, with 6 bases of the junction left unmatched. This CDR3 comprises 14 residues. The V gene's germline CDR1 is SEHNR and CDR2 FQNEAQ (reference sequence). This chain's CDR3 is CASSPTGLDYEQYF. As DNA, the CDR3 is TGTGCCAGCAGCCCGACGGGACTAGACTACGAGCAGTACTTC.

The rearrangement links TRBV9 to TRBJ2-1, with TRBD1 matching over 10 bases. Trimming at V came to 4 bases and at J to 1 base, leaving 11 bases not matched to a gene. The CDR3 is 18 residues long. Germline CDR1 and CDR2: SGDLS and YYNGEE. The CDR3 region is CASSPRQGAPNSYNEQFF. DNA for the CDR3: TGTGCCAGCAGCCCGAGACAGGGGGCCCCCAATTCCTACAATGAGCAGTTCTTC. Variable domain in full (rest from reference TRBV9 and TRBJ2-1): DSGVTQTPKHLITATGQRVTLRCSPRSGDLSVYWYQQSLDQGLQFLIQYYNGEERAKGNILERFSAQQFPDLHSELNLSSLELGDSALYFCASSPRQGAPNSYNEQFFGPGTRLTVL.

CDR3 in DNA: TGTGCCAGCAGTTTATCGAATCCCCTGGGACTCAAAGGGTACGAGCAGTACTTC. This translates into CASSLSNPLGLKGYEQYF. This chain joins TRBV27 and TRBJ2-7, with a possible D match to TRBD2 (6 bases). Germline values: CDR1 MNHEY, CDR2 SMNVEV (reference sequence). The CDR3 is 18 residues long. V shed 0 bases and J shed 4 bases, with 22 bases lying between them.

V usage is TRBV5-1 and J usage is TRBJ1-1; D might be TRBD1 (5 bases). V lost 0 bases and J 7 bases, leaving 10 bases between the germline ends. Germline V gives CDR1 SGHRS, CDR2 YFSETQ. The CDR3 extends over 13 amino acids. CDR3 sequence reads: CASSLDAQGEAFF. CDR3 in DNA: TGCGCCAGCAGCTTGGATGCCCAGGGTGAAGCTTTCTTT.

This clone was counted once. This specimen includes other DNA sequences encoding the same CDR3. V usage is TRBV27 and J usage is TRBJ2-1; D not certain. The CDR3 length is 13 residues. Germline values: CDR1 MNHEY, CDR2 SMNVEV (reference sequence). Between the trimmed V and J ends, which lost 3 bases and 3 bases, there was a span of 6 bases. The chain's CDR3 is CASSLGLYNEQFF. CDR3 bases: TGTGCCAGCAGTTTGGGCCTCTACAATGAGCAGTTCTTC.

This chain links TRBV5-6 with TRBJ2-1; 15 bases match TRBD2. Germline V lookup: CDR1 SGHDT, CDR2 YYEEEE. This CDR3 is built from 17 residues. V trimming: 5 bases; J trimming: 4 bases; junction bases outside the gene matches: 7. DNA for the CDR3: TGTGCCAGCAGTCGGACTAGCGGGAGGGCCTCTTACAATGAGCAGTTCTTC. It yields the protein CASSRTSGRASYNEQFF.